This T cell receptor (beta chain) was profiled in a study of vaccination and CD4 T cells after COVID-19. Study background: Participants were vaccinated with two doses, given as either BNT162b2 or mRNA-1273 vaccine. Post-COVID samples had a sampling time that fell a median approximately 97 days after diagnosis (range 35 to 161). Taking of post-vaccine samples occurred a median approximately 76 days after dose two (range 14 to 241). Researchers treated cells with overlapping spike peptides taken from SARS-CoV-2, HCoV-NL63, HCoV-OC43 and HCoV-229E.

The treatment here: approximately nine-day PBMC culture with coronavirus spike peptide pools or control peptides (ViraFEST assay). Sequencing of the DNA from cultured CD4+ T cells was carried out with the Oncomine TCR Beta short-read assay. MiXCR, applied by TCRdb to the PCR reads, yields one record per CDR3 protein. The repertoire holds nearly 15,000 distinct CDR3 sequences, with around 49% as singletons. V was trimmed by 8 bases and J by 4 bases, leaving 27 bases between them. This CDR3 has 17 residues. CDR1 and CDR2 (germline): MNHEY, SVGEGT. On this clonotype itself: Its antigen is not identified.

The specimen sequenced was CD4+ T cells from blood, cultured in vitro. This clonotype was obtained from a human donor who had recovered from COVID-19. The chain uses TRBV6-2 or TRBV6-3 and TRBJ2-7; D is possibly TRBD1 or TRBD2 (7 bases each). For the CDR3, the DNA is TGTGCCAGCTCTAAGGGGGGGACCACAGGGGAGAGGTACGAGCAGTACTTC. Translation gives CASSKGGTTGERYEQYF.